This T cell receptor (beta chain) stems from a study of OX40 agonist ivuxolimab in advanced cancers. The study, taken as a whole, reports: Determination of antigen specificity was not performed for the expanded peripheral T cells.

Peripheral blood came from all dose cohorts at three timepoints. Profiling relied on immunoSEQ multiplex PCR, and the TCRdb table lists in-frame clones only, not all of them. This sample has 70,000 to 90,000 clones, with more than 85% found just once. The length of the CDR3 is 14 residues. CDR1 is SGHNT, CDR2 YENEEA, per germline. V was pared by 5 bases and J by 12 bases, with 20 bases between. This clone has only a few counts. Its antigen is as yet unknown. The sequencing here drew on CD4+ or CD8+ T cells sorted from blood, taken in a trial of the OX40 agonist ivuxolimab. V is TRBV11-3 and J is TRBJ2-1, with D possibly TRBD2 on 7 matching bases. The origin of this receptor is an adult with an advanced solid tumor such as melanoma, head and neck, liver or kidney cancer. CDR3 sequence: CASSPQGFGGAQFF. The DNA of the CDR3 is TGTGCCAGCAGCCCTCAAGGTTTTGGGGGGGCGCAGTTCTTC. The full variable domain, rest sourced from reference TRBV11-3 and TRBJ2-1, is EAGVVQSPRYKIIEKKQPVAFWCNPISGHNTLYWYLQNLGQGPELLIRYENEEAVDDSQLPKDRFSAERLKGVDSTLKIQPAELGDSAVYLCASSPQGFGGAQFFGPGTRLTVL.